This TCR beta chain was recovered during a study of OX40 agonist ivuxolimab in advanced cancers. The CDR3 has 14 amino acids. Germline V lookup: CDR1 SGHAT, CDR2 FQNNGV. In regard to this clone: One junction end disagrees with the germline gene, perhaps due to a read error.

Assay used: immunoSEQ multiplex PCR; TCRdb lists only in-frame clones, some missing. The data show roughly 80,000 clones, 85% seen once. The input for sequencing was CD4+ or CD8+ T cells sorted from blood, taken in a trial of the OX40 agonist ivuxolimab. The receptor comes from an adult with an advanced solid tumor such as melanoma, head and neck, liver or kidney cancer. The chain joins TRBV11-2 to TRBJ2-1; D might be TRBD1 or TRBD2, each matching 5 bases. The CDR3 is CAPYEGRAYSEQFF. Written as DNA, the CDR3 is TGTGCCCCCTACGAGGGCAGGGCTTACAGTGAGCAGTTCTTC.